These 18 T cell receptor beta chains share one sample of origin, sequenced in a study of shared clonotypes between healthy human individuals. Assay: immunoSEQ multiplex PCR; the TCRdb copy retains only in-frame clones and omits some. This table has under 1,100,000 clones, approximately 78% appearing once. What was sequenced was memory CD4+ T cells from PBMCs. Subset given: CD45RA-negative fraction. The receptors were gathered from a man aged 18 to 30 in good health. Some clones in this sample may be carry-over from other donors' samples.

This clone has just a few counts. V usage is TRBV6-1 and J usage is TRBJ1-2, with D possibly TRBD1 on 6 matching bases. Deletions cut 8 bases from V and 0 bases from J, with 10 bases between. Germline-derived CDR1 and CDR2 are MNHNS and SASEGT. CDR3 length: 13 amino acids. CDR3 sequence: CASVTGANYGYTF. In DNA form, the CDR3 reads TGTGCCAGCGTGACAGGAGCTAACTATGGCTACACCTTC.

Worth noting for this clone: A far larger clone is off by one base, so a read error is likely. CDR3 sequence reads: CASSVTGNYGYTF. The CDR3, as DNA: TGTGCCAGCAGCGTGACAGGGAACTATGGCTACACCTTC. The chain is built from TRBV9 and TRBJ1-2; 7 positions agree with TRBD1. In germline, CDR1 is SGDLS, CDR2 YYNGEE. This CDR3 region has 13 residues. After removal of 2 bases from V and 2 bases from J, the junction contained 0 bases not matched to a gene.

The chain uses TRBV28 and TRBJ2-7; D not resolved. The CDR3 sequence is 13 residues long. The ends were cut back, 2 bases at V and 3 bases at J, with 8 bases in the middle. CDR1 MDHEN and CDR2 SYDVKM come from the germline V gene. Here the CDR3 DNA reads TGTGCCAGCAGTTTACCCCGGAACTACGAGCAGTACTTC. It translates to CASSLPRNYEQYF.

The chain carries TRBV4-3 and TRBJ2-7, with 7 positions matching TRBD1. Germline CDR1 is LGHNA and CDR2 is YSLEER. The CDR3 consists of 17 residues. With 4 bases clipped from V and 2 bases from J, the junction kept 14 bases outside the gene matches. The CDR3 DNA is TGCGCCAGCAGCCCCTCACCCGCCTCGGGACAGCCCTACGAGCAGTACTTC. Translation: CASSPSPASGQPYEQYF.

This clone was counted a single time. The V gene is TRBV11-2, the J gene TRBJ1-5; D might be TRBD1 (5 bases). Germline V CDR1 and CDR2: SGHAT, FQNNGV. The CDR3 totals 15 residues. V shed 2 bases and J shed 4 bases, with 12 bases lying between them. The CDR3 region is CASSLLGGENQPQHF. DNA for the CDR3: TGTGCCAGCAGCTTATTGGGGGGTGAAAATCAGCCCCAGCATTTT.

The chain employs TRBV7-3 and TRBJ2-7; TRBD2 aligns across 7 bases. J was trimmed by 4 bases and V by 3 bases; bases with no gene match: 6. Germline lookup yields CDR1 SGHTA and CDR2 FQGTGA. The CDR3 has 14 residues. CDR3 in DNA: TGTGCCAGCAGCTTGCAGCGGGGAGGGTACGAGCAGTACTTC. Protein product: CASSLQRGGYEQYF.

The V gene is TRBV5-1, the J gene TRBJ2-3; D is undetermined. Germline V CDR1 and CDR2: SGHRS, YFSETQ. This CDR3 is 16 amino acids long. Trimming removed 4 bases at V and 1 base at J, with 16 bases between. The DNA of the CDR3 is TGCGCCAGCAGCCATGGATGGGGTGGGGGCACAGATACGCAGTATTTT. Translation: CASSHGWGGGTDTQYF.

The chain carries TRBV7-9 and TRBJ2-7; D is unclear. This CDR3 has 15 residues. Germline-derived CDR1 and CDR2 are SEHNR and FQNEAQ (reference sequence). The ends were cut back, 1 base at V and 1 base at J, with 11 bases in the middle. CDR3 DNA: TGTGCCAGCAGCTTAGTGGGCGGTCCTTCCTACGAGCAGTACTTC. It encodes CASSLVGGPSYEQYF.

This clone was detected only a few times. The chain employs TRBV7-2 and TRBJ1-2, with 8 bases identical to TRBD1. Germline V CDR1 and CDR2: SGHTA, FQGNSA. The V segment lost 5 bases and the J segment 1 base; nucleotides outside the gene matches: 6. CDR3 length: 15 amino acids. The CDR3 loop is CASSPGQGFNYGYTF. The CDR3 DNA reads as TGTGCCAGCAGCCCCGGACAGGGTTTTAACTATGGCTACACCTTC.

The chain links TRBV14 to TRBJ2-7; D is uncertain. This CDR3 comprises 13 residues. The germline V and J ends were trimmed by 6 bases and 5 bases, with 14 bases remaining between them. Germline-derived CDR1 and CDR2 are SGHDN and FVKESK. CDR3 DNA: TGTGCCAGCAGAGACGGCGGCAGGAACGAGCAGTACTTC. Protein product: CASRDGGRNEQYF.

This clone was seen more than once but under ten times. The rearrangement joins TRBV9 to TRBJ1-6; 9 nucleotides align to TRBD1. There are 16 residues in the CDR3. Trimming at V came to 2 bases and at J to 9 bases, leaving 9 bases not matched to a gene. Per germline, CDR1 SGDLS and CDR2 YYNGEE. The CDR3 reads CASSVKGQGGASPLHF. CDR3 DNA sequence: TGTGCCAGCAGCGTGAAGGGACAGGGAGGGGCTTCACCCCTCCACTTT.

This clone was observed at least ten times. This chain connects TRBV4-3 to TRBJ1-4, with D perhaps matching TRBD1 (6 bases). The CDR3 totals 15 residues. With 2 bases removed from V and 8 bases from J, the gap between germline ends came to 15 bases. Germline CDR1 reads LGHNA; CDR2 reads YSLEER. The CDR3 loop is CASSQPGALGEKLFF. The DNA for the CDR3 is TGCGCCAGCAGCCAACCAGGGGCGCTTGGGGAAAAACTGTTTTTT.

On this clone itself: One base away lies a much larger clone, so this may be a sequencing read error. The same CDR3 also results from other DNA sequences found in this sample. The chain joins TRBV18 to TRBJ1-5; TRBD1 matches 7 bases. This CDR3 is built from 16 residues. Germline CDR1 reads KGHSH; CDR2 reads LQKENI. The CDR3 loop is CASSDNRGTDNQPQHF. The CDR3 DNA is TGTGCCAGCTCAGACAACCGGGGGACAGACAATCAGCCCCAGCATTTC.

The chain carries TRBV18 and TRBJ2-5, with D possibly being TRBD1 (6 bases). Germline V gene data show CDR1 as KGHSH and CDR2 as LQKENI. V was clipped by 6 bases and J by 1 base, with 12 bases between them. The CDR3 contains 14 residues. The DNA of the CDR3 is TGTGCCAGCTCTCGAGACAGGCGCCAAGAGACCCAGTACTTC. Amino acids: CASSRDRRQETQYF.

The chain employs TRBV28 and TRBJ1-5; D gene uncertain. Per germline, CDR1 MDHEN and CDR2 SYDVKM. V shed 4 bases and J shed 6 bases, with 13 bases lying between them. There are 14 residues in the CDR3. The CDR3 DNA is TGTGCCAGCAGTTCGGGCCAGAAGGGTCAGCCCCAGCATTTT. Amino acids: CASSSGQKGQPQHF.

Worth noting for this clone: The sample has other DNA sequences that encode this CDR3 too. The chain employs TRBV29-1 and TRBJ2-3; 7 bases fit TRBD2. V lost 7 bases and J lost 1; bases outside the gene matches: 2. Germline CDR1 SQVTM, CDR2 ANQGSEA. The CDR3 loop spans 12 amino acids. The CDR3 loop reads CSARGGTDTQYF. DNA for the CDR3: TGCAGCGCACGGGGGGGCACAGATACGCAGTATTTT.

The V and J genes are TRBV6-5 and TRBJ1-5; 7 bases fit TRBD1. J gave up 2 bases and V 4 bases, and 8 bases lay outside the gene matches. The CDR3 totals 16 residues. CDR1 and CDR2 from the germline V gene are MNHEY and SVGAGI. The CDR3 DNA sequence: TGTGCCAGCAGTTCCAGCAGAGGACAGGGCAATCAGCCCCAGCATTTT. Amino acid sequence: CASSSSRGQGNQPQHF.

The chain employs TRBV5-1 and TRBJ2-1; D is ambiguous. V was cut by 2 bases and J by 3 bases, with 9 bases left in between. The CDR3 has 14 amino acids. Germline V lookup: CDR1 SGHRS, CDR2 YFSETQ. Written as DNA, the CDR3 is TGCGCCAGCAGCTTCGCGGTACTCTACAATGAGCAGTTCTTC. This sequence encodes CASSFAVLYNEQFF.